What follows describes a single TCR beta chain. The table lists this clonotype with a count of one. No cognate antigen has been identified for it. A much larger clone is a single base away; this may be a read error. Inclusive of the bounding cysteine and phenylalanine, the CDR3 is 14 residues long. The only DNA kept is the CDR3, 42 bases in frame from the first base. Compared with germline, V lacks 2 bases and J lacks 13 bases; bases without a gene match: 11. CDR1 MGHDK and CDR2 SYGVNS were looked up in the germline V gene. These data originate in a study of post-analysis software for immune sequencing data (dated by TCRdb to between 2015 and 2016). Context from the whole study: Recorded disease courses included relapsing-remitting, secondary progressive and progressive-relapsing multiple sclerosis, with some patients lacking subtype annotation. The patient repertoires were set against about 10 previously published healthy control repertoires from donors whose ages ranged from roughly 6 to 27 years. A subset of samples was prepared in parallel using single-end sample barcoding, then pooled and co-amplified after Illumina adapter ligation.

To demonstrate the VDJtools post-analysis software, the study profiled TCR beta repertoires from the peripheral blood of around 13 young patients with multiple sclerosis. The multiple sclerosis patients were children and adolescents between roughly 6 and 16 years of age. Overall study results and their limits: Significantly lower normalized Chao1 diversity was found in multiple sclerosis patients than in controls, suggesting substantial peripheral T-cell clonal expansion. The multiple sclerosis patient group was slightly younger than the control group. When samples were clustered directly using the F measure, samples prepared in the same batch co-clustered strongly, which prompted a batch-effect correction. Patients showed significantly higher frequencies than controls for roughly five TRBV segments, among them TRBV5-6, TRBV5-1 and TRBV20-1.

Libraries were constructed by PCR. The instrument given in TCRdb is Illumina HiSeq 2500. To reduce PCR and sequencing biases, unique molecular identifiers were built into the TCR beta cDNA libraries. Every 1 to 10 million input T cells yielded roughly 500,000 cDNA molecules, meaning each molecule approximated one T cell. The same protocol used for the earlier healthy control dataset was applied to prepare and sequence the patient libraries. Samples belonging to the same batch were prepared together, multiplexed and sequenced on a shared HiSeq lane. As for how the authors treated the data: MIGEC was used to process the raw barcoded reads, and molecular identifier groups with only a single read were discarded before consensus assembly and CDR3 extraction. VDJtools was used for post-analysis of the clonotype tables, with diversity normalized by down-sampling every dataset to the smallest sample size. Repertoire overlap clustering matched CDR3 amino acid but not nucleotide sequences to correct batch-related cross-sample contamination. TCRdb reprocessed the public reads (quality trimming at Q25 with fastp, clone calling with MiXCR) and kept in-frame beta chains. Each CDR3 protein appears once, grouped with its most common genes and DNA. It is TCRdb's table, rather than the study itself, that gives the V and J calls and clone size. The sample data list fewer than 550,000 distinct CDR3 sequences, and about a third of these were observed just once. In total, the top ten clones hold approximately 6% of the sample.

Rearrangement joined TRBV25-1 to TRBJ2-5, and 9 junctional nucleotides match TRBD1. This clonotype was obtained from a girl under 18 with multiple sclerosis. The sample was blood. The CDR3 here reads CASSEPGQGKERYF. The sequenced DNA is TGTGCCAGCAGTGAACCGGGACAGGGAAAAGAGCGGTACTTC.